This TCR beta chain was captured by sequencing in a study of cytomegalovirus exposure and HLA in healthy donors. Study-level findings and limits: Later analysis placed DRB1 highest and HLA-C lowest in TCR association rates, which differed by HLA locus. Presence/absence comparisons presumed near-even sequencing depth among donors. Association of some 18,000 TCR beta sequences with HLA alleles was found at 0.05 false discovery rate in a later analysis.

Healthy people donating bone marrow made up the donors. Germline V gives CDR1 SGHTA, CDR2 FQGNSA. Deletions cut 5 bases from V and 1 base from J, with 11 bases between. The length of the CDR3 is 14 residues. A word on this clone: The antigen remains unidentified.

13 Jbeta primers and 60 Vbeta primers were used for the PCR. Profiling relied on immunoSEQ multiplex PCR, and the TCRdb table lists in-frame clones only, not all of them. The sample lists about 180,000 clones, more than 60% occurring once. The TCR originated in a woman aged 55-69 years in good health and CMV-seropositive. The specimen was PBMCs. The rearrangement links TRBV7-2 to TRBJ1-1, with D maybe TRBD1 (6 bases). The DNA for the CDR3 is TGTGCCAGCAGCCGACAGACAGGGAACACTGAAGCTTTCTTT. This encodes CASSRQTGNTEAFF.